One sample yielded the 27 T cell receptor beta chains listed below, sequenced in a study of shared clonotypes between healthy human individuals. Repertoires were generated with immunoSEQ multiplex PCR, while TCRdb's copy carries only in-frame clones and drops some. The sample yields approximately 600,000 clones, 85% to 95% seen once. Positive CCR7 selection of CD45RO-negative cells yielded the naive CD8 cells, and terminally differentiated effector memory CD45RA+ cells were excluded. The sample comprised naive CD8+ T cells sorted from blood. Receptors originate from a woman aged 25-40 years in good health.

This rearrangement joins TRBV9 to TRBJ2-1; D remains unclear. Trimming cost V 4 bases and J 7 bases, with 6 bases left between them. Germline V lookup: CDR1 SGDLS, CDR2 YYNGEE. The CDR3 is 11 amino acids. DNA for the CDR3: TGTGCCAGCAGCCCGAGTAATGAGCAGTTCTTC. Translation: CASSPSNEQFF.

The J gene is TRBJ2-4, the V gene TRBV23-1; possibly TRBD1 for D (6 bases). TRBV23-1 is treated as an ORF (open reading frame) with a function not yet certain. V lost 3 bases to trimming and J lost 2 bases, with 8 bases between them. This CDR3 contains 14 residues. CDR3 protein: CASSHQGPKNIQYF. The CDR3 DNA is TGCGCCAGCAGTCATCAGGGGCCCAAAAACATTCAGTACTTC.

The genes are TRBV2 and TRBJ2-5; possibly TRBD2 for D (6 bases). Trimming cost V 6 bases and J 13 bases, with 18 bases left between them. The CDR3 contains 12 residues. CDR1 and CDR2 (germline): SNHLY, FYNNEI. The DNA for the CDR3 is TGTGCCAGCAGCCCGGGACTCCTACCCCGGTACTTC. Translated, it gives CASSPGLLPRYF.

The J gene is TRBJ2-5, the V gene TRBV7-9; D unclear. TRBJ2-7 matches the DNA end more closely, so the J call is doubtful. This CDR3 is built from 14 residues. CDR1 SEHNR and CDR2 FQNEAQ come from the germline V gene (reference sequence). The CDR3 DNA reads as TGTGCCAGCAGCTTAGCGCCCCATGACTACGAGCAGTACTTC. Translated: CASSLAPHDYEQYF.

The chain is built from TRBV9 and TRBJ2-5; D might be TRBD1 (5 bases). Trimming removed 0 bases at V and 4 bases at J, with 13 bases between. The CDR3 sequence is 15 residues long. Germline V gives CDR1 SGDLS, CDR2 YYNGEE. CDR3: CASSVGQGLGETQYF. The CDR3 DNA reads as TGTGCCAGCAGCGTAGGTCAGGGTCTGGGAGAGACCCAGTACTTC.

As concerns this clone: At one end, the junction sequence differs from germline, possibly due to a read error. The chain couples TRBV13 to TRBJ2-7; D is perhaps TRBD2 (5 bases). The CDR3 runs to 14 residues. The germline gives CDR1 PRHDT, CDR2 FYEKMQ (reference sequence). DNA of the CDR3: TGTGCCAGCAGCGTAGGTCAGAGGGACTACGAGCAGTACTTC. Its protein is CASSVGQRDYEQYF.

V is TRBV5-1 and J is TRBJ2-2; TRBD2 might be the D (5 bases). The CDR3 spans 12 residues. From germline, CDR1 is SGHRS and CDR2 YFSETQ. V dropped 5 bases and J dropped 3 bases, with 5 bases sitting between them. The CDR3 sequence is CASRRDTGELFF. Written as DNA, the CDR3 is TGCGCCAGCAGGAGGGACACCGGGGAGCTGTTTTTT.

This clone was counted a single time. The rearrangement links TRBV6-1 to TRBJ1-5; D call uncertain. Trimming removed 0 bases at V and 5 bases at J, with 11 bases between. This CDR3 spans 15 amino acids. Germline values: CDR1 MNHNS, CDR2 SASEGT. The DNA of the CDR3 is TGTGCCAGCAGTGAAGCGCTTCAGGTAGATCAGCCCCAGCATTTT. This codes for CASSEALQVDQPQHF.

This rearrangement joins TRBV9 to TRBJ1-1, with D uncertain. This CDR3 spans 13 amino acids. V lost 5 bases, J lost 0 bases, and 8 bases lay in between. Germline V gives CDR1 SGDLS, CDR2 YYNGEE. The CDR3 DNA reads TGTGCCAGCAGTGGTATTATGAACACTGAAGCTTTCTTT. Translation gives CASSGIMNTEAFF. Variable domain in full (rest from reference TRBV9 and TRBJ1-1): DSGVTQTPKHLITATGQRVTLRCSPRSGDLSVYWYQQSLDQGLQFLIQYYNGEERAKGNILERFSAQQFPDLHSELNLSSLELGDSALYFCASSGIMNTEAFFGQGTRLTVV.

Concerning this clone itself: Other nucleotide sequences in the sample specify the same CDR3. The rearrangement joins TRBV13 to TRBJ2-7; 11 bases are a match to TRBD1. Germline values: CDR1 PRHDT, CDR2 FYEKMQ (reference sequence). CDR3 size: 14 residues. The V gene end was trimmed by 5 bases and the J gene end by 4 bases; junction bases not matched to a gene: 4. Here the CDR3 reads CASSPGQGAYEQYF. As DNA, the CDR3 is TGTGCCAGCAGCCCCGGACAGGGGGCGTACGAGCAGTACTTC. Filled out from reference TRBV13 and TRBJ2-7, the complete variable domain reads AAGVIQSPRHLIKEKRETATLKCYPIPRHDTVYWYQQGPGQDPQFLISFYEKMQSDKGSIPDRFSAQQFSDYHSELNMSSLELGDSALYFCASSPGQGAYEQYFGPGTRLTVT.

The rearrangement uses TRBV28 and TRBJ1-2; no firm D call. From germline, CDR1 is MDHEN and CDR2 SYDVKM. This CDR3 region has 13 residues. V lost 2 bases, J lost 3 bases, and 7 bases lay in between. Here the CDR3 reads CASSLRHHYGYTF. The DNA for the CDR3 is TGTGCCAGCAGTTTACGACACCACTATGGCTACACCTTC.

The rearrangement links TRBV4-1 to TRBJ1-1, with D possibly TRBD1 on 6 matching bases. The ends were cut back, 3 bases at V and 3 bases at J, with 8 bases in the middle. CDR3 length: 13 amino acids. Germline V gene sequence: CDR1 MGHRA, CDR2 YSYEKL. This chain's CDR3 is CASSQGGHTEAFF. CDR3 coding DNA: TGCGCCAGCAGCCAGGGGGGCCACACTGAAGCTTTCTTT.

CDR3 nucleotides: TGTGCCAGCAGCTTAGATGGCGGTTCGTTCTACAATGAGCAGTTCTTC. This sequence encodes CASSLDGGSFYNEQFF. This chain joins TRBV7-9 and TRBJ2-1; D not resolved. The CDR3 is 16 residues long. With 1 base removed from V and 3 bases from J, the gap between germline ends came to 13 bases. Per the germline V gene, CDR1 is SEHNR and CDR2 is FQNEAQ (reference sequence).

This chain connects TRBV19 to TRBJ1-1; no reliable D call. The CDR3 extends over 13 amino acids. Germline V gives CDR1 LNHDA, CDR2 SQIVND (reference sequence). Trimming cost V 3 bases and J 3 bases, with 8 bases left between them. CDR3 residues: CASSMTLYTEAFF. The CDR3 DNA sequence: TGTGCCAGTAGTATGACTCTTTACACTGAAGCTTTCTTT.

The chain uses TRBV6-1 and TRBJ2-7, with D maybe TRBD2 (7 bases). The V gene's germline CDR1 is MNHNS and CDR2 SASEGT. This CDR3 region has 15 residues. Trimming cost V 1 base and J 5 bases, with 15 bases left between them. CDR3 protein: CASSEEGGAFHEQYF. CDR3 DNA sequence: TGTGCCAGCAGTGAAGAGGGGGGGGCATTCCACGAGCAGTACTTC.

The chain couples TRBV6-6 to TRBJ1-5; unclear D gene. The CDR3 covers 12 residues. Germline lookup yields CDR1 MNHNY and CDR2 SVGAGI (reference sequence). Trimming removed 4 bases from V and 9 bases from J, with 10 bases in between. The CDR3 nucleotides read TGTGCCAGCAGTTCACGTCCGGGGCCCCAGCATTTT. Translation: CASSSRPGPQHF.

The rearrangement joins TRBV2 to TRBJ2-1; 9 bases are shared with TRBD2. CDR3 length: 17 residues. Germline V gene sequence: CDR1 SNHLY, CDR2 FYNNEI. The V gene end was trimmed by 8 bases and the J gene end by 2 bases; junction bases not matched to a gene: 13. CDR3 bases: TGTGCCAGCTTTCAGGTTAGCGGGAGAACGCCCTACAATGAGCAGTTCTTC. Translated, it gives CASFQVSGRTPYNEQFF. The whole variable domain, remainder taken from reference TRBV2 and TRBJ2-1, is EPEVTQTPSHQVTQMGQEVILRCVPISNHLYFYWYRQILGQKVEFLVSFYNNEISEKSEIFDDQFSVERPDGSNFTLKIRSTKLEDSAMYFCASFQVSGRTPYNEQFFGPGTRLTVL.

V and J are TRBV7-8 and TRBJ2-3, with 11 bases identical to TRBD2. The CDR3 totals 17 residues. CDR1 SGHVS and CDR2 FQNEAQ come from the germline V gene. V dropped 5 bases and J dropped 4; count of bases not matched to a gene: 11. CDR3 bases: TGTGCCAGCAGCCCGGGTTTTAGCGGGAGGGATGCAGATACGCAGTATTTT. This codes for CASSPGFSGRDADTQYF.

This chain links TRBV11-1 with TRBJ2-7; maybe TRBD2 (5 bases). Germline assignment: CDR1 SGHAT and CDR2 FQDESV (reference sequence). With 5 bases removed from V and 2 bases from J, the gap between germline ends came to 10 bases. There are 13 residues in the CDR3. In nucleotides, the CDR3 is TGTGCCAGCAGCCCGGAGGAAACCTACGAGCAGTACTTC. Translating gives CASSPEETYEQYF.

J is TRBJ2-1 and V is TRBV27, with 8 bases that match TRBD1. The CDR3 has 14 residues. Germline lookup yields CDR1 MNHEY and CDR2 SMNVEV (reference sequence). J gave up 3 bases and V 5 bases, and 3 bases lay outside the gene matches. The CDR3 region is CASSAGGVYNEQFF. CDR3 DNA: TGTGCCAGCAGTGCAGGGGGCGTCTACAATGAGCAGTTCTTC.

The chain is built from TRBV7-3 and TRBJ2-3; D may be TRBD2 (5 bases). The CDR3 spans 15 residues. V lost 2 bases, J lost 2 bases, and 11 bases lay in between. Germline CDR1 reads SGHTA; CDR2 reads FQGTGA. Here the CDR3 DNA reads TGTGCCAGCAGCTTATCCGTCGGGGACACAGATACGCAGTATTTT. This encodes CASSLSVGDTDTQYF.

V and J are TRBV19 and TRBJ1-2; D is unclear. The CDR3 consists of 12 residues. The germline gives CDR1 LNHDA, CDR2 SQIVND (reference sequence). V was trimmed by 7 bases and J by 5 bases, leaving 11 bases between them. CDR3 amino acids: CASTSGKYGYTF. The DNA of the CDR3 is TGTGCCAGTACCAGTGGGAAATATGGCTACACCTTC.

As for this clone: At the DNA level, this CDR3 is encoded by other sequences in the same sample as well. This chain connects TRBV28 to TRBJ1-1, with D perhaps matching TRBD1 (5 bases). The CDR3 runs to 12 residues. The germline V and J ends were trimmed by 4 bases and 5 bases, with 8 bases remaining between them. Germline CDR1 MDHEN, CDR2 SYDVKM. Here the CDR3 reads CASSWGGTEAFF. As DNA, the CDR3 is TGTGCCAGCAGTTGGGGCGGAACTGAAGCTTTCTTT.

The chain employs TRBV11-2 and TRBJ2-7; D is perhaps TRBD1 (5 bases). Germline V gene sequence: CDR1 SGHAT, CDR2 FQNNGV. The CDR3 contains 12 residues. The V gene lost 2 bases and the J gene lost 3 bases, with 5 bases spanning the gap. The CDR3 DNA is TGTGCCAGCAGCTTAACAGGCTACGAGCAGTACTTC. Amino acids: CASSLTGYEQYF.

CDR3 coding DNA: TGTGCCAGTGCTCCGGGACAGGGCGACTACAATGAGCAGTTCTTC. Translated, it gives CASAPGQGDYNEQFF. The chain uses TRBV19 and TRBJ2-1; 9 nucleotides align to TRBD1. The CDR3 is made up of 15 amino acids. Per germline, CDR1 LNHDA and CDR2 SQIVND (reference sequence). Trimming at V came to 8 bases and at J to 3 bases, leaving 8 bases not matched to a gene.

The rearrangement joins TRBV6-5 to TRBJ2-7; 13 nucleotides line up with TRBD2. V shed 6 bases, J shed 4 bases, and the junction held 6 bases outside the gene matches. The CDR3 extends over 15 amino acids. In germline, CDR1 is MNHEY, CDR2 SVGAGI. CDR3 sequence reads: CASRYGTSGIYEQYF. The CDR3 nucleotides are TGTGCCAGCAGGTACGGGACTAGCGGGATTTACGAGCAGTACTTC.

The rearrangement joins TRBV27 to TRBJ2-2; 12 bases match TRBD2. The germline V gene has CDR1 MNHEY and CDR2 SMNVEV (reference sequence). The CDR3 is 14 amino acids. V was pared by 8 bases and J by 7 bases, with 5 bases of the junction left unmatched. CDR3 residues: CASRLAGAIGELFF. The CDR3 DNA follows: TGTGCCAGCCGACTAGCGGGAGCGATCGGGGAGCTGTTTTTT.